These 19 T cell receptor beta chains came from one sample sequenced in a study of radiotherapy plus CTLA-4 blockade in lung cancer. TCRdb's copy holds only in-frame clones and misses some; the assay was immunoSEQ multiplex PCR. In the table there are some 80,000 clones, 78% of which are singletons. The specimen comprised peripheral blood, sampled from a patient treated with radiotherapy plus ipilimumab. The receptors derive from a human donor with non-small cell lung cancer whose response to radiotherapy plus ipilimumab could not be evaluated. Some clones in this sample may be carry-over from other donors' samples.

The chain joins TRBV5-1 to TRBJ2-3; 7 nucleotides line up with TRBD2. The V segment lost 4 bases and the J segment 1 base; nucleotides outside the gene matches: 12. The CDR3 spans 17 residues. The germline V gene encodes CDR1 SGHRS and CDR2 YFSETQ. In DNA form, the CDR3 reads TGCGCCAGCAGCCGATGGGGAGGGGATAGACGCACAGATACGCAGTATTTT. Translating gives CASSRWGGDRRTDTQYF.

The gene calls are TRBV5-1 and TRBJ2-3; 9 bases are shared with TRBD2. Trimming took 0 bases from V and 4 from J; bases not matched to a gene: 3. The CDR3 extends over 15 amino acids. Germline-derived CDR1 and CDR2 are SGHRS and YFSETQ. CDR3: CASSLASGAADTQYF. The CDR3, as DNA: TGCGCCAGCAGCTTGGCTAGCGGGGCCGCAGATACGCAGTATTTT.

CDR3 region: CASSLPGGETQYF. DNA for the CDR3: TGTGCCAGCAGCTTGCCGGGGGGAGAGACCCAGTACTTC. This chain uses TRBV5-4 with TRBJ2-5; 7 nucleotides match TRBD2. The CDR3 covers 13 residues. CDR1 SGHNT and CDR2 YYREEE come from the germline V gene (reference sequence). Unmatched junction bases numbered 1, after V lost 1 base and J lost 4 bases. Filled out from reference TRBV5-4 and TRBJ2-5, the complete variable domain reads ETGVTQSPTHLIKTRGQQVTLRCSSQSGHNTVSWYQQALGQGPQFIFQYYREEENGRGNFPPRFSGLQFPNYSSELNVNALELDDSALYLCASSLPGGETQYFGPGTRLLVL.

The chain employs TRBV10-3 and TRBJ1-2; a weak D match, TRBD1 (5 bases). Deletions cut 2 bases from V and 2 bases from J, with 9 bases between. The CDR3 loop spans 14 amino acids. CDR1 is ENHRY, CDR2 SYGVKD, per germline. The CDR3 coding sequence is TGTGCCATCAGTGAGGGGGCCGGGAACTATGGCTACACCTTC. This translates into CAISEGAGNYGYTF.

The V and J genes are TRBV6-1 and TRBJ1-2; D is unclear. The CDR3 spans 12 residues. Trimming removed 4 bases from V and 2 bases from J, with 5 bases in between. The germline CDR1 and CDR2 sequences are MNHNS and SASEGT. CDR3 loop: CASSASNYGYTF. DNA of the CDR3: TGTGCCAGCAGTGCAAGCAACTATGGCTACACCTTC.

This chain links TRBV18 with TRBJ1-5, with a tentative D call TRBD1 (5 bases). The length of the CDR3 is 16 residues. Looked up from germline, CDR1 is KGHSH and CDR2 is LQKENI. The V gene lost 3 bases and the J gene lost 3 bases, with 15 bases spanning the gap. The CDR3 DNA sequence: TGTGCCAGCTCACCGGGGTGGGGGGGATTCAATCAGCCCCAGCATTTT. It yields the protein CASSPGWGGFNQPQHF.

This clone appeared many times. CDR3 sequence: CASSNVDRVGEQYF. As DNA, the CDR3 is TGTGCCAGCAGCAACGTCGACAGGGTTGGAGAGCAGTACTTC. V and J are TRBV5-6 and TRBJ2-7; 7 bases are shared with TRBD1. V was pared by 4 bases and J by 7 bases, with 11 bases of the junction left unmatched. Germline V lookup: CDR1 SGHDT, CDR2 YYEEEE. The CDR3 sequence is 14 residues long.

The chain recombines TRBV28 with TRBJ1-4; no firm D call. The CDR3 loop spans 15 amino acids. Looked up from germline, CDR1 is MDHEN and CDR2 is SYDVKM. The ends were cut back, 5 bases at V and 8 bases at J, with 18 bases in the middle. DNA of the CDR3: TGTGCCAGCAGTCTCCGGGGTATTTCAGGAGAAAAACTGTTTTTT. This codes for CASSLRGISGEKLFF.

This rearrangement joins TRBV13 to TRBJ1-5; D is perhaps TRBD1 (5 bases). Trimming took 5 bases from V and 7 from J, leaving 12 bases between them. This CDR3 contains 13 residues. The germline V gene encodes CDR1 PRHDT and CDR2 FYEKMQ (reference sequence). The CDR3 region has the DNA TGTGCCAGCAGCCCTAGGACATCCCAGCCCCAGCATTTT. It translates to CASSPRTSQPQHF.

This clone was found a few times. V usage is TRBV7-3 and J usage is TRBJ1-3, with a possible D match to TRBD1 (5 bases). CDR1 SGHTA and CDR2 FQGTGA come from the germline V gene. V was shortened by 3 bases and J by 6 bases, with 15 bases between the two germline ends. CDR3 length equals 15 residues. CDR3 in amino acids: CASSLGGRPENTIYF. The CDR3 nucleotides are TGTGCCAGCAGCTTGGGGGGGAGGCCTGAAAACACCATATATTTT.

The V gene is TRBV5-1, the J gene TRBJ1-1; 7 bases align to TRBD1. V lost 2 bases, J lost 6 bases, and 4 bases stayed unmatched. Germline V gives CDR1 SGHRS, CDR2 YFSETQ. The CDR3 covers 13 residues. The CDR3 here is CASSFGTDSEAFF. The CDR3 coding sequence is TGCGCCAGCAGCTTTGGGACAGATTCTGAAGCTTTCTTT.

The chain recombines TRBV7-8 with TRBJ2-7; the D gene is possibly TRBD1 (6 bases). This CDR3 is built from 13 residues. Germline CDR1 SGHVS, CDR2 FQNEAQ. Between the trimmed V and J ends, which lost 7 bases and 7 bases, there was a span of 17 bases. CDR3 nucleotides: TGTGCCAGCACCGGGGACATCGGTCGGGAGCAGTACTTC. It codes for CASTGDIGREQYF.

This chain connects TRBV28 to TRBJ2-7, with TRBD1 matching over 8 bases. Germline CDR1 MDHEN, CDR2 SYDVKM. V was pared by 3 bases and J by 4 bases, with 5 bases of the junction left unmatched. The CDR3 loop spans 14 amino acids. The CDR3 loop reads CASSFGTGLYEQYF. In DNA form, the CDR3 reads TGTGCCAGCAGTTTCGGGACAGGTTTGTACGAGCAGTACTTC.

This rearrangement joins TRBV7-3 to TRBJ2-2, with 7 bases lining up with TRBD2. This CDR3 region has 16 residues. V lost 1 base to trimming and J lost 4 bases; unmatched junction nucleotides: 6. The germline gives CDR1 SGHTA, CDR2 FQGTGA. CDR3 DNA sequence: TGTGCCAGCAGCTTAAGGGAGGGGTATGGCACCGGGGAGCTGTTTTTT. Protein: CASSLREGYGTGELFF.

The chain joins TRBV11-1 to TRBJ2-2, with TRBD2 identical over 9 bases. The germline CDR1 and CDR2 sequences are SGHAT and FQDESV (reference sequence). Trimming at V came to 0 bases and at J to 6 bases, leaving 5 bases not matched to a gene. This CDR3 comprises 16 residues. CDR3 coding DNA: TGTGCCAGCAGCTTAGCGGCGGGGGGGCCGGCCGGGGAGCTGTTTTTT. The encoded protein is CASSLAAGGPAGELFF.

CDR3: CASSPDRLSYNEQFF. As DNA, the CDR3 is TGTGCCAGCAGCCCGGACAGGCTATCCTACAATGAGCAGTTCTTC. The chain combines TRBV7-2 with TRBJ2-1; 7 bases align to TRBD1. CDR3 length: 15 amino acids. Trimming took 5 bases from V and 1 from J; bases not matched to a gene: 5. From germline, CDR1 is SGHTA and CDR2 FQGNSA.

The chain recombines TRBV6-1 with TRBJ2-2; no clear D gene. CDR1 and CDR2 (germline): MNHNS, SASEGT. The V end lost 5 bases, the J end lost 1 base, and 5 bases lay between the germline ends. This CDR3 has 13 amino acids. The CDR3 protein is CASSRLNTGELFF. Here the CDR3 DNA reads TGTGCCAGCAGTAGACTGAACACCGGGGAGCTGTTTTTT.

The rearrangement links TRBV4-3 to TRBJ1-2; D is uncertain. Germline V gene sequence: CDR1 LGHNA, CDR2 YSLEER. The CDR3 runs 15 residues. Trimming removed 0 bases from V and 6 bases from J, with 14 bases in between. The CDR3: CASSQDQVGRDGYTF. CDR3 coding DNA: TGCGCCAGCAGCCAAGATCAGGTAGGCCGTGATGGCTACACCTTC.

The chain uses TRBV6-1 and TRBJ1-6; 7 bases agree with TRBD1. CDR3 length: 14 amino acids. Germline V CDR1 and CDR2: MNHNS, SASEGT. The trim removed 6 bases at V and 6 bases at J, leaving 5 bases unmatched. The CDR3 reads CASRGQPFNSPLHF. Here the CDR3 DNA reads TGTGCCAGCAGGGGACAGCCCTTTAATTCACCCCTCCACTTT.